Each of the 19 T cell receptor beta chains below was sequenced from the same sample in a study of CD8+ T cells in alopecia areata. The authors extracted RNA and reverse transcribed it into cDNA as the sequencing template. Repertoires were generated with immunoSEQ multiplex PCR, while TCRdb's copy carries only in-frame clones and drops some. In the table there are 130,000 to 150,000 clones, 40% to 65% of which are singletons. The sequencing used CD4+ T cells sorted from blood, collected at week 0. The receptors derive from a human donor with alopecia areata.

This clone has only a few counts. This rearrangement joins TRBV29-1 to TRBJ1-4; the D is unclear. Germline CDR1 reads SQVTM; CDR2 reads ANQGSEA. V dropped 4 bases and J dropped 7 bases, with 10 bases sitting between them. The CDR3 has 12 amino acids. In DNA form, the CDR3 reads TGCAGCGTTGTCGGTCCTGGTGAAAAACTGTTTTTT. Translation gives CSVVGPGEKLFF.

The chain is built from TRBV9 and TRBJ2-3; perhaps TRBD2 as D (6 bases). The V and J ends lost 0 bases and 2 bases respectively, with 13 bases between them. This CDR3 comprises 16 residues. Germline V gives CDR1 SGDLS, CDR2 YYNGEE. The CDR3 DNA sequence: TGTGCCAGCAGCGTAGCTCGCGGGACCATCACAGATACGCAGTATTTT. Translation gives CASSVARGTITDTQYF.

This rearrangement joins TRBV9 to TRBJ2-5, with D possibly called TRBD1 or TRBD2 (5 bases each). Germline V gene sequence: CDR1 SGDLS, CDR2 YYNGEE. Trimming removed 3 bases from V and 5 bases from J, with 17 bases in between. The CDR3 totals 15 residues. In DNA, the CDR3 is TGTGCCAGCAGCGACGGGACGGGCATTGGGGAGACCCAGTACTTC. Amino acids: CASSDGTGIGETQYF. The variable domain in full, with the rest retrieved from reference TRBV9 and TRBJ2-5, is DSGVTQTPKHLITATGQRVTLRCSPRSGDLSVYWYQQSLDQGLQFLIQYYNGEERAKGNILERFSAQQFPDLHSELNLSSLELGDSALYFCASSDGTGIGETQYFGPGTRLLVL.

The chain couples TRBV19 to TRBJ2-2; a weak D match, TRBD1 (5 bases). The CDR3 is 13 residues long. Looked up from germline, CDR1 is LNHDA and CDR2 is SQIVND (reference sequence). Deletions cut 7 bases from V and 4 bases from J, with 10 bases between. The CDR3 region has the DNA TGTGCCAGTACACGACAGCTCACCGGGGAGCTGTTTTTT. Translating it yields CASTRQLTGELFF.

The sample holds one count of this clone. V is TRBV6-5 and J is TRBJ1-3; perhaps TRBD1 as D (5 bases). The length of the CDR3 is 15 residues. V was shortened by 6 bases and J by 0 bases, with 12 bases between the two germline ends. The germline V gene has CDR1 MNHEY and CDR2 SVGAGI. The CDR3 nucleotides read TGTGCCAGCAGGGTCGGACAATTCTCTGGAAACACCATATATTTT. Amino acid sequence: CASRVGQFSGNTIYF.

The rearrangement joins TRBV6-5 to TRBJ2-2; 12 positions agree with TRBD1. The germline V gene has CDR1 MNHEY and CDR2 SVGAGI. V was pared by 6 bases and J by 6 bases, with 5 bases of the junction left unmatched. CDR3 length: 15 residues. The CDR3 DNA is TGTGCCAGCAGACCGGGACAGGGGGCCTCCGGGGAGCTGTTTTTT. This gives the protein CASRPGQGASGELFF.

This clone was counted a single time. The V gene is TRBV30, the J gene TRBJ2-2; 8 bases are a match to TRBD2. V lost 4 bases and J lost 4; bases outside the gene matches: 5. The CDR3 sequence is 14 residues long. Germline V gene sequence: CDR1 GTSNPN, CDR2 SVGIG (reference sequence). The CDR3 sequence: CAWTTGTSTGELFF. The CDR3 region has the DNA TGTGCCTGGACCACCGGGACTAGCACCGGGGAGCTGTTTTTT.

The V call is TRBV29-1, the J call TRBJ1-2; D remains unclear. CDR3 length: 12 amino acids. With 0 bases removed from V and 3 bases from J, the gap between germline ends came to 5 bases. Germline V CDR1 and CDR2: SQVTM, ANQGSEA. The CDR3 DNA reads as TGCAGCGTTGAAGAAGGGTACTATGGCTACACCTTC. Translated: CSVEEGYYGYTF.

The rearrangement uses TRBV29-1 and TRBJ2-5, with D unresolved. Trimming left V 7 bases short and J 4 bases short, with 7 bases between. Germline V lookup: CDR1 SQVTM, CDR2 ANQGSEA. CDR3 length: 10 amino acids. CDR3 sequence: CSGLGETQYF. As DNA, the CDR3 is TGCAGCGGATTAGGAGAGACCCAGTACTTC.

This chain connects TRBV27 to TRBJ2-3, with 11 bases fitting TRBD2. This CDR3 region has 18 residues. Germline V lookup: CDR1 MNHEY, CDR2 SMNVEV (reference sequence). V was clipped by 1 base and J by 4 bases; unmatched bases: 10. CDR3 protein: CASSLFTPLAGGPDTQYF. In DNA, the CDR3 is TGTGCCAGCAGTTTATTCACTCCTCTAGCGGGAGGCCCAGATACGCAGTATTTT.

V usage is TRBV15 and J usage is TRBJ2-3, with unresolved D. Between the trimmed V and J ends, which lost 8 bases and 0 bases, there was a span of 12 bases. This CDR3 is built from 14 residues. Germline assignment: CDR1 LNHNV and CDR2 YYDKDF (reference sequence). The CDR3 sequence is CATGGPDSTDTQYF. The CDR3 DNA reads TGTGCCACCGGTGGCCCAGATAGCACAGATACGCAGTATTTT. The full variable domain, with the rest looked up from reference TRBV15 and TRBJ2-3, is DAMVIQNPRYQVTQFGKPVTLSCSQTLNHNVMYWYQQKSSQAPKLLFHYYDKDFNNEADTPDNFQSRRPNTSFCFLDIRSPGLGDTAMYLCATGGPDSTDTQYFGPGTRLTVL.

V gene TRBV29-1 combines with J gene TRBJ2-7, with 7 bases fitting TRBD1. V lost 6 bases to trimming and J lost 0 bases; unmatched junction nucleotides: 8. The CDR3 runs 14 residues. In germline, CDR1 is SQVTM, CDR2 ANQGSEA. The CDR3 protein is CSVKPGQTSYEQYF. The CDR3, as DNA: TGCAGCGTCAAACCGGGACAGACCTCCTACGAGCAGTACTTC.

The rearrangement joins TRBV9 to TRBJ2-7; possible D gene TRBD2, 6 bases. CDR1 and CDR2 from the germline V gene are SGDLS and YYNGEE. Trimming removed 3 bases from V and 2 bases from J, with 12 bases in between. The CDR3 consists of 14 residues. CDR3 sequence: CASSAAGLAYEQYF. The CDR3 DNA follows: TGTGCCAGCAGCGCAGCGGGCCTAGCCTACGAGCAGTACTTC.

The chain combines TRBV27 with TRBJ2-1; D perhaps matches TRBD2 (5 bases). Germline loops: CDR1 MNHEY, CDR2 SMNVEV (reference sequence). This CDR3 is built from 12 residues. Trimming shortened V by 2 bases and J by 7 bases, and 6 bases separated the two germline ends. CDR3 in DNA: TGTGCCAGCAGTTTAGTAGCGAATGAGCAGTTCTTC. This encodes CASSLVANEQFF.

As to this clone: Other DNA variants within this sample encode the same CDR3. The chain carries TRBV29-1 and TRBJ2-1; D may be TRBD2 (6 bases). Germline V gene sequence: CDR1 SQVTM, CDR2 ANQGSEA. The CDR3 runs to 14 residues. V shed 4 bases and J shed 1 base, with 11 bases lying between them. CDR3 loop: CSVGRGSSYNEQFF. In DNA form, the CDR3 reads TGCAGCGTTGGGCGGGGCTCTTCCTACAATGAGCAGTTCTTC.

This chain joins TRBV6-5 and TRBJ2-1; tentative D call: TRBD2 (7 bases). CDR1 and CDR2 from the germline V gene are MNHEY and SVGAGI. V lost 6 bases to trimming and J lost 4 bases, with 13 bases between them. The CDR3 runs to 14 residues. CDR3 protein: CASSKGGPYNEQFF. DNA of the CDR3: TGTGCCAGCAGCAAGGGGGGGCCGTACAATGAGCAGTTCTTC.

Only a few counts were recorded for this clone. The rearrangement joins TRBV9 to TRBJ2-5, with 8 bases fitting TRBD2. CDR1 and CDR2 from the germline V gene are SGDLS and YYNGEE. V gave up 3 bases and J gave up 4 bases; unmatched junction bases: 5. The CDR3 totals 14 residues. In DNA form, the CDR3 reads TGTGCCAGCAGCGCCGCGGGGGGATCAGAGACCCAGTACTTC. As protein: CASSAAGGSETQYF.

J is TRBJ1-1 and V is TRBV29-1; TRBD1 is a possible D gene (6 bases). CDR1 is SQVTM and CDR2 is ANQGSEA in the germline V gene. The length of the CDR3 is 13 residues. With 4 bases removed from V and 0 bases from J, the gap between germline ends came to 9 bases. CDR3 in amino acids: CSVGGQLNTEAFF. The CDR3 DNA sequence: TGCAGCGTTGGAGGACAGTTGAACACTGAAGCTTTCTTT. Variable domain in full (rest from reference TRBV29-1 and TRBJ1-1): SAVISQKPSRDICQRGTSLTIQCQVDSQVTMMFWYRQQPGQSLTLIATANQGSEATYESGFVIDKFPISRPNLTFSTLTVSNMSPEDSSIYLCSVGGQLNTEAFFGQGTRLTVV.

The gene calls are TRBV5-6 and TRBJ1-5; 9 bases agree with TRBD1. Looked up from germline, CDR1 is SGHDT and CDR2 is YYEEEE. V was pared by 0 bases and J by 4 bases, with 5 bases of the junction left unmatched. CDR3 length equals 16 residues. As DNA, the CDR3 is TGTGCCAGCAGCTTGGTCCGGGACAGGGAGAATCAGCCCCAGCATTTT. This translates into CASSLVRDRENQPQHF. Filled out from reference TRBV5-6 and TRBJ1-5, the complete variable domain reads DAGVTQSPTHLIKTRGQQVTLRCSPKSGHDTVSWYQQALGQGPQFIFQYYEEEERQRGNFPDRFSGHQFPNYSSELNVNALLLGDSALYLCASSLVRDRENQPQHFGDGTRLSIL.